The clone carrying this TCR beta chain was counted ten times or more. What it recognizes is unknown. Regions amplified from RNA transcripts were the TCR beta CDR3 regions. In the first-round RT-PCR of the TCR CDR3, the HTBI primer set was used. MiXCR was run by TCRdb on the multiplex PCR reads, yielding one entry per CDR3 protein. Among under 500,000 distinct CDR3 sequences listed, roughly an eighth were seen once. The sample originates from a study of T cells in Graves' hyperthyroidism and ophthalmopathy. Study background: Peripheral blood was collected at initial diagnosis, before any treatment.

The diagnoses drew upon clinical symptoms, serum thyroxine and TRAb, thyroid ultrasound and orbital computed tomography. Study outcomes and limitations: Most thyroid clonotypes expanded above 0.001 were also detected in blood.

The sequenced sample was blood. This clonotype was sampled from a man between 50 and 59 years old with Graves' ophthalmopathy.

The CDR3 DNA is TGTGCCAGCAGCCAAATTACGAACACTGAAGCTTTCTTT. Translated: CASSQITNTEAFF. The chain couples TRBV3-1 to TRBJ1-1; no definite D call. Germline V CDR1 and CDR2: LGHDT, YNNKEL (reference sequence). CDR3 length equals 13 residues. Trimming removed 2 bases at V and 1 base at J, with 5 bases between.